This TCR beta chain was documented in a study of blood T cell repertoires in COVID-19. On the study more broadly: The analysed material was cDNA or gDNA that came from T cells, B-cell-depleted T cells, or PBMCs.

This clone came up once. Germline V lookup: CDR1 LGHNA, CDR2 YNFKEQ. V was clipped by 8 bases and J by 6 bases, with 23 bases between them. This CDR3 has 15 residues. Across 20 to 25 US areas, participants ranged in age from about 18 to 90 years. Participants had their cohort set by participant-reported clinical history. The authors' processing: The authors estimated nucleated cell counts from reference gene primer amplification. Measured with immunoSEQ multiplex PCR; TCRdb has only the in-frame clones, and not every one. Clone size and the V and J calls come from that table; the DNA yielded D and trimming. Seen here are under 300,000 clones, over 75% observed once, and the top ten hold less than 20%.

Sequenced material: PBMCs or T cells enriched from blood (not recorded which). The V call is TRBV4-2, the J call TRBJ2-7; TRBD2 is a possible D gene (6 bases). The origin of this receptor is a man between 18 and 35 years old who had recovered from COVID-19. DNA of the CDR3: TGTGCCAGCGAAGGAGGGGAGTCTGTCCCCCCCGAGCAGTACTTC. This translates into CASEGGESVPPEQYF.